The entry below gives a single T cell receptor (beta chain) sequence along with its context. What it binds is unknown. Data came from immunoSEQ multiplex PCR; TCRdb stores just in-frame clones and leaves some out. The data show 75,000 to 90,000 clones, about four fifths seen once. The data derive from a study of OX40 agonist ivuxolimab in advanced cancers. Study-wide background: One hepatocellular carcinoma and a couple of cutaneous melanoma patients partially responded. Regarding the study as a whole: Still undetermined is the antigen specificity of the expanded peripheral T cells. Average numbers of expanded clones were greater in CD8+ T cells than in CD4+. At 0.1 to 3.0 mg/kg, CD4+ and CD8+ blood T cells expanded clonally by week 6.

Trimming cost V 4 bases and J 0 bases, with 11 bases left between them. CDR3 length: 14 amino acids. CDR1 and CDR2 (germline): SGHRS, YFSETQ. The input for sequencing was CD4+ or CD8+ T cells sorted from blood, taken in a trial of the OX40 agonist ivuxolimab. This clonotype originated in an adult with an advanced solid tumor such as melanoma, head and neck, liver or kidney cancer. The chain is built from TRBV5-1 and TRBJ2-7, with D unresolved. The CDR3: CASSPATHSYEQYF. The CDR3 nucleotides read TGCGCCAGCAGCCCAGCAACCCACTCCTACGAGCAGTACTTC.